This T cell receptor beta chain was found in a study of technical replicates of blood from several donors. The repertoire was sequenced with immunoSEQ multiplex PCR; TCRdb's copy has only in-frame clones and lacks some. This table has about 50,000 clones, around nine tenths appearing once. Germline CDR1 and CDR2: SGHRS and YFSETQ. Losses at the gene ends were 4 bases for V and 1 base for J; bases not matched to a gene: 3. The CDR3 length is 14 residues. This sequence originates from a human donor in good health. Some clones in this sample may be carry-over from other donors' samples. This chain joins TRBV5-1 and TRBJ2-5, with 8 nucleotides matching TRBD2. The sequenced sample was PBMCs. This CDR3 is CASSTSGGQETQYF. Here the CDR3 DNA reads TGCGCCAGCAGCACCAGCGGGGGCCAAGAGACCCAGTACTTC.